The clone carrying this T cell receptor beta chain was seen many times. Its antigen is still unknown. Germline values: CDR1 SGHTA, CDR2 FQGNSA. The CDR3 length is 16 residues. Losses at the gene ends were 5 bases for V and 4 bases for J; bases not matched to a gene: 6. The time point is: patch test 2, 6 weeks after DPC sensitization. Treatment defined: therapeutic diphenylcyclopropenone sensitization with weekly scalp DPC. This entry belongs to a study of human T cells and chemical hapten exposure. Overall study: Sensitization applied 2% DPC to roughly 2 cm by roughly 2 cm of upper inner arm skin. General study results and limits: No alteration of TCRs above 1 in 1000 frequency was seen with DPC sensitization.

Individual cDNA molecules received unique molecular identifiers in the library. Per the original data handling: 95,638 TCRs per sample was the median, with a range of about 23,224 to 750,000. Via MiXCR, TCRdb re-called the RACE reads, giving one row per CDR3 protein. TCRdb assigned the V and J calls; the authors' analysis was not used. Of tens of thousands of distinct CDR3 sequences in the sample, about 8.5% were seen once. V usage is TRBV7-2 and J usage is TRBJ1-3; 12 bases fit TRBD1. Source: whole blood, taken in connection with sensitization to the hapten diphenylcyclopropenone (DPC). The sequence was collected from a woman in her 50s with alopecia areata. Some clones in this sample may be carry-over from other donors' samples. CDR3 sequence: CASSMVGQGAGNTIYF. DNA for the CDR3: TGTGCCAGCAGCATGGTGGGACAGGGGGCCGGAAACACCATATATTTT.